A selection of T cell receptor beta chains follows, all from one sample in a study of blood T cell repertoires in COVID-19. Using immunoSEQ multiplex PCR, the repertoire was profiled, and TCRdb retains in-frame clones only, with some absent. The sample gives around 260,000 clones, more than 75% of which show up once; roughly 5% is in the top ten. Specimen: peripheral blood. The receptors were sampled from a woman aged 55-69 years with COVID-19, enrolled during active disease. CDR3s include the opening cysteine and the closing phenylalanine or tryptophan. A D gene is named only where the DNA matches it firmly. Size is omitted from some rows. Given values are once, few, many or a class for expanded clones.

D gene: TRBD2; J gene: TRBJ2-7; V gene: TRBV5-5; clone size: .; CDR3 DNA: TGTGCCAGCAGCGTCACTACTAGCGGGAGGACCTACGAGCAGTACTTC; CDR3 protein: CASSVTTSGRTYEQYF
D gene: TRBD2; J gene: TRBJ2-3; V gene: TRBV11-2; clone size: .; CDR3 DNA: TGTGCCAGCAGCTTATACCCCAGCGGGAGGTCCCGAGGCACAGATACGCAGTATTTT; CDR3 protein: CASSLYPSGRSRGTDTQYF
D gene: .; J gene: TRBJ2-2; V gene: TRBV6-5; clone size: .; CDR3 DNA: TGTGCCAGCAGTTACTCCCAGACGAACACCGGGGAGCTGTTTTTT; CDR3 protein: CASSYSQTNTGELFF
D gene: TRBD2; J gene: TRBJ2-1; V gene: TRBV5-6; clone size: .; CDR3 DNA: TGTGCCAGCAGCTCGATACCAGCCACCCTAGCGGGATTCTACAATGAGCAGTTCTTC; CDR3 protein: CASSSIPATLAGFYNEQFF
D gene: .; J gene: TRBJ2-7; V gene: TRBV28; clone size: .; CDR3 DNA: TGTGCCAGCAGAGATCAGGGGGGCTCCTACGAGCAGTACTTC; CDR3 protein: CASRDQGGSYEQYF
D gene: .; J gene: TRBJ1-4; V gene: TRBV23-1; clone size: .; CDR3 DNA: TGCGCCAGCAGTCAATCTTCGCGGTGGGCTTACAGGGTTAAAGATGAAAAACTGTTTTTT; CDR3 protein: CASSQSSRWAYRVKDEKLFF
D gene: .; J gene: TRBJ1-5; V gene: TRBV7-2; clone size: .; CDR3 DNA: TGTGCCAGCAGCCTTAATCAGCCCCAGCATTTT; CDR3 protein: CASSLNQPQHF
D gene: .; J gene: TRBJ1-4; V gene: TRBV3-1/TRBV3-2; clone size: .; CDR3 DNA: TGTGCCAGCAGCCAACTTCCTGGGGGCCTGGAAAAACTGTTTTTT; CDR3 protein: CASSQLPGGLEKLFF
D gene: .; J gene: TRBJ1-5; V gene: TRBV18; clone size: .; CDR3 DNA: TGTGCCAGCTCACCCACAGGGACCTATAGCAATCAGCCCCAGCATTTT; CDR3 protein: CASSPTGTYSNQPQHF
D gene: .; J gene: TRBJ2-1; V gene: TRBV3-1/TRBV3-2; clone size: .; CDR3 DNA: TGTGCCAGCAGCCAAGATCGAGGTGAGCAGTTCTTC; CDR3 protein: CASSQDRGEQFF
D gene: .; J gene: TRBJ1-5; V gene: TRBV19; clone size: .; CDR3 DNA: TGTGCCAGTAGTCCAGCCGACACTTACAATCAGCCCCAGCATTTT; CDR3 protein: CASSPADTYNQPQHF
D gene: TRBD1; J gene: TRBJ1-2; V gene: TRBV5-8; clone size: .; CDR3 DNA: TGTGCCGACCGGACAGGGATGCATGGCTACACCTTC; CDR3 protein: CADRTGMHGYTF
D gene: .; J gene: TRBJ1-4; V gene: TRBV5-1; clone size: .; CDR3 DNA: TGCGCCAGCAGCTTGGGGACATTTCGCGAAAAACTGTTTTTT; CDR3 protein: CASSLGTFREKLFF
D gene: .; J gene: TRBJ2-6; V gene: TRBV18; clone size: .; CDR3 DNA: TGTGCCAGCTCACCCCAGCGGACTGGGGCCAACGTCCTGACTTTC; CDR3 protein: CASSPQRTGANVLTF
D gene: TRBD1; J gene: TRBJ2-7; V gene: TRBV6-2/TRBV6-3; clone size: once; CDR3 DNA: TGTGCCAGCAGCTTGGACAGGAGAGACTCCTACGAGCAGTACTTC; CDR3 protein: CASSLDRRDSYEQYF
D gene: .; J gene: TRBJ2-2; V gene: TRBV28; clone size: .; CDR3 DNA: TGTGCCAGCAGTGTCCAGGGTTGGGAATCCGGGGAGCTGTTTTTT; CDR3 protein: CASSVQGWESGELFF
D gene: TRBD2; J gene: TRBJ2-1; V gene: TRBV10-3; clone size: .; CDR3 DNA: TGTGCCATCAGTGGCTTCGGACTAGCGGGAGTAGGTGAGCAGTTCTTC; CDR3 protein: CAISGFGLAGVGEQFF
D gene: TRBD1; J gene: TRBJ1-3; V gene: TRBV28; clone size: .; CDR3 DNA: TGTGCCAGCAGTTCCGAGGACAGGGTTAGGAACACCATATATTTT; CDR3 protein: CASSSEDRVRNTIYF
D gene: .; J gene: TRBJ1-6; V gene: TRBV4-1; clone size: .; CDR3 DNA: TGCGCCAGCCGGGGTGTTCAGGTCATCCCCCCCCTCCACTTT; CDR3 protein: CASRGVQVIPPLHF
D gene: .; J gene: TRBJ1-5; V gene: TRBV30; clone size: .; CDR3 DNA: TGTGCCTGGAGTGGGGCCAGGGGTGGGGTCGGCAATCAGCCCCAGCATTTT; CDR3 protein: CAWSGARGGVGNQPQHF
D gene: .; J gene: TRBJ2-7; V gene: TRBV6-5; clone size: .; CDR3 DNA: TGTGCCAGCAGTCGGACAGCGGCCTACGAGCAGTACTTC; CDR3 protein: CASSRTAAYEQYF
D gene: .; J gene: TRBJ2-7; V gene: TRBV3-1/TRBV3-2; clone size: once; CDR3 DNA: TGTGCCAGCAGCCACCGACAGTACGAGCAGTACTTC; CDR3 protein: CASSHRQYEQYF
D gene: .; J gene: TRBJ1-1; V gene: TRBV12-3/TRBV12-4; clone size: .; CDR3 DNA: TGTGCCAGCAGTAACAGGGTCGGTGAAGCTTTCTTT; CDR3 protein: CASSNRVGEAFF
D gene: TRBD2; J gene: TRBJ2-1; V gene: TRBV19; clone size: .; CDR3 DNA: TGTGCCAGTAGTATCTTCGGGACTAGCGGGTCGTACAATGAGCAGTTCTTC; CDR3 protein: CASSIFGTSGSYNEQFF
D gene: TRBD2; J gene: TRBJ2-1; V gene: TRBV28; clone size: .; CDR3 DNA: TGTGCCAGCAGTTTCAGCGGGAGAGGTGAGCAGTTCTTC; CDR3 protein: CASSFSGRGEQFF
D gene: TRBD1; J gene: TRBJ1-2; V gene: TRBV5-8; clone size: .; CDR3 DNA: TGTGCCAGCAGCTATTGGGGGGGACAGGGAGGCTACACCTTC; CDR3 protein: CASSYWGGQGGYTF
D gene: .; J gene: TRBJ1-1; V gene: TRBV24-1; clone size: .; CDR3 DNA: TGTGCCACCAGTGGCCAGGGTGAAGCTTTCTTT; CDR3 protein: CATSGQGEAFF
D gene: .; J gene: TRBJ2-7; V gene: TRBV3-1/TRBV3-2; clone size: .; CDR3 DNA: TGTGCCAGCAGACGGACAGCCGAATCCTACGAGCAGTACTTC; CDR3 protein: CASRRTAESYEQYF
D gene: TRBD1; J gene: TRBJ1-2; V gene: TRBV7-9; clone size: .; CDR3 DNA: TGTGCCAGCAGCTTAGCGGGGACAGAGGCGTTGAACACCTTC; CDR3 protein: CASSLAGTEALNTF
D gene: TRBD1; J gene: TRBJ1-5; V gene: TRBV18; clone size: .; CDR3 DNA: TGTGCCAGCTCACCCAGGACAGGGCCCACGTTAAATCAGCCCCAGCATTTT; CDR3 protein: CASSPRTGPTLNQPQHF
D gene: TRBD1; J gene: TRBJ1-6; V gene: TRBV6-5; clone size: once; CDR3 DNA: TGTGCCAGCAGTTACTTGGGGACAGGGGGTTCACCCCTCCACTTT; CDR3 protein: CASSYLGTGGSPLHF
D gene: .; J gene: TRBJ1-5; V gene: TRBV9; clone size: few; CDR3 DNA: TGTGCCAGCAGCGTAACGGGGAATCAGCCCCAGCATTTT; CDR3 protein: CASSVTGNQPQHF
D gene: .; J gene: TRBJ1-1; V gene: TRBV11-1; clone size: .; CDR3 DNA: TGTGCCAGCAGCTTAGTTCGGGGGAGCACTGAAGCTTTCTTT; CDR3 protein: CASSLVRGSTEAFF
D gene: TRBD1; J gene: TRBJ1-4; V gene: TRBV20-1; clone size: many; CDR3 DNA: TGCAGTGCTAGTTTCTTGGGTCGGGAATACAGGGGCGGTGGTGAAAAACTGTTTTTT; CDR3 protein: CSASFLGREYRGGGEKLFF
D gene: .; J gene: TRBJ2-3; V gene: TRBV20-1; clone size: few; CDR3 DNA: TGCAGTGCTAGTGATGTGACTAAAACAGATACGCAGTATTTT; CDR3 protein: CSASDVTKTDTQYF
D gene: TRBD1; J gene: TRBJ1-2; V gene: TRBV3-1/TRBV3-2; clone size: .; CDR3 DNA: TGTGCCAGCAGCCACCCACCCGGGACAGGGGACTATGGCTACACCTTC; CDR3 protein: CASSHPPGTGDYGYTF
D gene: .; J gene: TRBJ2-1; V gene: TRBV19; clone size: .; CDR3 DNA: TGTGCCAGTAGTACGGGGTGGGCGGGTGAGCAGTTCTTC; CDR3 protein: CASSTGWAGEQFF
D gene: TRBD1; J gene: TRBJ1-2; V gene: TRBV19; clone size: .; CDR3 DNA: TGTGCCAGTACCAAGGACAGGGGGGGGAACTATGGCTACACCTTC; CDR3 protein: CASTKDRGGNYGYTF
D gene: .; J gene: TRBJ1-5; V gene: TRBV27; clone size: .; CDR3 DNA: TGTGCCAGCAGTCCACGACAGGTGATTAATGTAGGCAATCAGCCCCAGCATTTT; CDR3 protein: CASSPRQVINVGNQPQHF
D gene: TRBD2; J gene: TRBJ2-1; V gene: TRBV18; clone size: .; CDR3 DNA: TGTGCCAGCTCCCCGACTAGCGGGTCGTACAATGAGCAGTTCTTC; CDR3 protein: CASSPTSGSYNEQFF